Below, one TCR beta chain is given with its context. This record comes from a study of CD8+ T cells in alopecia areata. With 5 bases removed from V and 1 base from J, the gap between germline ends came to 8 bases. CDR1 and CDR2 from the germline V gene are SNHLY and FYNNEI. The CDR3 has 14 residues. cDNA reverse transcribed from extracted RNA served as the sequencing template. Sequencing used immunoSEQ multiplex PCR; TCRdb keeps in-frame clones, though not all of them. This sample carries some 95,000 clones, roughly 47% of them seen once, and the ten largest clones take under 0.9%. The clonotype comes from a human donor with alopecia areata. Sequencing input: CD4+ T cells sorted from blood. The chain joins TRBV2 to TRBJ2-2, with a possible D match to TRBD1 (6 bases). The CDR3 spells CASSHRVNTGELFF. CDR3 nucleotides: TGTGCCAGCAGTCACAGGGTGAACACCGGGGAGCTGTTTTTT. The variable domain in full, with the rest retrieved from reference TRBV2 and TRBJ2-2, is EPEVTQTPSHQVTQMGQEVILRCVPISNHLYFYWYRQILGQKVEFLVSFYNNEISEKSEIFDDQFSVERPDGSNFTLKIRSTKLEDSAMYFCASSHRVNTGELFFGEGSRLTVL.